Included here is one T cell receptor beta chain sequence, with context. Its antigen is not known. The data derive from a study of long-term antiretroviral therapy in people with HIV. Study-wide points: Compared with controls, HIV repertoires showed narrower CDR3 length ranges.

The cryopreserved samples used held roughly 0.9-10 million PBMC prior to extraction of DNA. This CDR3 comprises 14 residues. V shed 7 bases and J 6 bases; nucleotides not matched to a gene: 10. Germline CDR1 is SEHNR and CDR2 is FQNEAQ (reference sequence). Survey-level resolution applied to immunoSEQ assay v3.0. For each individual sample, sequencing targeted about 40,000-50,000 T-cell genomes. This table comes from immunoSEQ multiplex PCR, and its TCRdb copy is limited to in-frame clones, with some not included. The sample lists 20,000 to 30,000 clones; 65% to 80% were seen once. The sample here was unsorted PBMCs, taken 1.2 years after starting antiretroviral therapy. This sequence joins TRBV7-9 and TRBJ2-3, with 7 bases matching TRBD2. This receptor was taken from a woman between 40 and 55 years old with HIV. The CDR3 DNA sequence: TGTGCCAGCACCCCACGGTGGGGAGGGGATACGCAGTATTTT. Its translation: CASTPRWGGDTQYF.